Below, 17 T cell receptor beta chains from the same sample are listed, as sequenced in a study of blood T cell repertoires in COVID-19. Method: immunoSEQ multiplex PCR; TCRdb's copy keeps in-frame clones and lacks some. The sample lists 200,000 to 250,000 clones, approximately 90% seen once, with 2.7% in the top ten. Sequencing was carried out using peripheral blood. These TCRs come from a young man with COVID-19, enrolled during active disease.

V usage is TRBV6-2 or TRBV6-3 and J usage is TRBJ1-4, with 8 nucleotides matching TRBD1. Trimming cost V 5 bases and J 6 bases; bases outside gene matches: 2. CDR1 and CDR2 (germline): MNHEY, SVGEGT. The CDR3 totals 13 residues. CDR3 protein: CASSDRGYEKLFF. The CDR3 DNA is TGTGCCAGCAGTGACAGGGGCTATGAAAAACTGTTTTTT.

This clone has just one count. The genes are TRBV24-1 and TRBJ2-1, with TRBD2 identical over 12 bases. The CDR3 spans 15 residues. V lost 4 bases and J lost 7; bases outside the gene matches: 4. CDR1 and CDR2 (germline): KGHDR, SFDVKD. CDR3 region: CATSDLAGGGNEQFF. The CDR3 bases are TGTGCCACCAGTGACCTAGCGGGAGGGGGGAATGAGCAGTTCTTC.

The CDR3 coding sequence is TGTGCCAGCAGCTATCAGGATATCACTGAAGCTTTCTTT. Protein: CASSYQDITEAFF. The chain carries TRBV11-2 and TRBJ1-1; D remains ambiguous. Trimming shortened V by 4 bases and J by 4 bases, and 10 bases separated the two germline ends. Germline loops: CDR1 SGHAT, CDR2 FQNNGV. This CDR3 is 13 amino acids long.

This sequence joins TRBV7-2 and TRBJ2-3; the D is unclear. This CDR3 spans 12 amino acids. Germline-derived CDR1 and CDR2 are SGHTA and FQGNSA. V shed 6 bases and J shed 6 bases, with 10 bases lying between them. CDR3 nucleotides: TGTGCCAGCAGTCCCACACCGGATACGCAGTATTTT. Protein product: CASSPTPDTQYF.

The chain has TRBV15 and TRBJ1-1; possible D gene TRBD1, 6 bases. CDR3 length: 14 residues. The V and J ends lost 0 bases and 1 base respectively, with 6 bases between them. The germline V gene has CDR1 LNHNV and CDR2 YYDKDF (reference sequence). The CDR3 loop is CATSRDRGNTEAFF. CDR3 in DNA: TGTGCCACCAGCAGAGACAGGGGGAACACTGAAGCTTTCTTT.

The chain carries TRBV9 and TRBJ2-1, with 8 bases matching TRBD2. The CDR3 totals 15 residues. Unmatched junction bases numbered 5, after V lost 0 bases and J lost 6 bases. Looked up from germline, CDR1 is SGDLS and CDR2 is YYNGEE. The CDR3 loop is CASSVESGSSNEQFF. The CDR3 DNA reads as TGTGCCAGCAGCGTAGAAAGCGGGAGTAGCAATGAGCAGTTCTTC. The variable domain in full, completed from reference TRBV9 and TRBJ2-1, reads DSGVTQTPKHLITATGQRVTLRCSPRSGDLSVYWYQQSLDQGLQFLIQYYNGEERAKGNILERFSAQQFPDLHSELNLSSLELGDSALYFCASSVESGSSNEQFFGPGTRLTVL.

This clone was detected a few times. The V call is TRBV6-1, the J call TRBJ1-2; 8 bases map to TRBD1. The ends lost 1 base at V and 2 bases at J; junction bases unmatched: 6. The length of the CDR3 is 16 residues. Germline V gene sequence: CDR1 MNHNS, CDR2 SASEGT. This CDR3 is CASSEGQGALNYGYTF. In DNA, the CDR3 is TGTGCCAGCAGTGAAGGGCAGGGGGCCTTAAACTATGGCTACACCTTC.

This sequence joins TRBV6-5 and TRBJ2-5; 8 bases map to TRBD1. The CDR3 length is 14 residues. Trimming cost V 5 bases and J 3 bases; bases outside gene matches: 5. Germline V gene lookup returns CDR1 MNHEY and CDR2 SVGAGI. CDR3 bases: TGTGCCAGCAGTCCCGCGACAGGGGAAGAGACCCAGTACTTC. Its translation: CASSPATGEETQYF.

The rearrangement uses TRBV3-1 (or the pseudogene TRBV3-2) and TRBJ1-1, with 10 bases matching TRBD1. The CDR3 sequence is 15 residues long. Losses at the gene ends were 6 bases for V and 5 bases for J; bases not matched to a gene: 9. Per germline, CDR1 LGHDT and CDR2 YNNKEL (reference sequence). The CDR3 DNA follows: TGTGCCAGCAGACTCCGACAGGGGGCTGGGACTGAAGCTTTCTTT. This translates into CASRLRQGAGTEAFF.

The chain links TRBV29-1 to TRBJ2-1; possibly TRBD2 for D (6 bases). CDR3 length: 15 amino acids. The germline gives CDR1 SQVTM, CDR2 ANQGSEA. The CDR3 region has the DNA TGCAGTGCTTTGGAGGCGGGACGGCGCTACAATGAGCAGTTCTTC. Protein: CSALEAGRRYNEQFF.

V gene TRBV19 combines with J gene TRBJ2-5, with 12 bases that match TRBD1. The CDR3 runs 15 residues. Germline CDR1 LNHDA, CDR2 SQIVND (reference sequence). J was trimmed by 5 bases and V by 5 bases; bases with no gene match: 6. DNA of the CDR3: TGTGCCAGTAGTGCCCGGGACAGGGGGCGGGAGACCCAGTACTTC. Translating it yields CASSARDRGRETQYF. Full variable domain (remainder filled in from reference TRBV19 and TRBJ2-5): DGGITQSPKYLFRKEGQNVTLSCEQNLNHDAMYWYRQDPGQGLRLIYYSQIVNDFQKGDIAEGYSVSREKKESFPLTVTSAQKNPTAFYLCASSARDRGRETQYFGPGTRLLVL.

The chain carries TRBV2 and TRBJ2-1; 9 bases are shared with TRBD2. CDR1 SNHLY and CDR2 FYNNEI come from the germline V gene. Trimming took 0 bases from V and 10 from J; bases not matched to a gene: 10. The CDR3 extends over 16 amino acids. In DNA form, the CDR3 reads TGTGCCAGCAGTGAAGCGTCGTCAGGGCTAGCGGGAGAGCAGTTCTTC. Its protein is CASSEASSGLAGEQFF.

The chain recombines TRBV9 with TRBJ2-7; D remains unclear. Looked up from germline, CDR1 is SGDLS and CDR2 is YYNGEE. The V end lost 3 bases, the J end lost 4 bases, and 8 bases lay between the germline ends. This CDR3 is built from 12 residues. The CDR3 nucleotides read TGTGCCAGCAGCGACGGAGAGTACGAGCAGTACTTC. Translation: CASSDGEYEQYF.

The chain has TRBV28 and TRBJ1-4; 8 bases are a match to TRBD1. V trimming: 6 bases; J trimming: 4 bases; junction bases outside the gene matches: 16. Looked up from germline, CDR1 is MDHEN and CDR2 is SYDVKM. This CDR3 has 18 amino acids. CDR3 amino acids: CASRSRLFQDRDNEKLFF. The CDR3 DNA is TGTGCCAGCAGGTCCCGATTGTTCCAGGACAGGGATAATGAAAAACTGTTTTTT. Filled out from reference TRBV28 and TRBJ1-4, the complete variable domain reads DVKVTQSSRYLVKRTGEKVFLECVQDMDHENMFWYRQDPGLGLRLIYFSYDVKMKEKGDIPEGYSVSREKKERFSLILESASTNQTSMYLCASRSRLFQDRDNEKLFFGSGTQLSVL.

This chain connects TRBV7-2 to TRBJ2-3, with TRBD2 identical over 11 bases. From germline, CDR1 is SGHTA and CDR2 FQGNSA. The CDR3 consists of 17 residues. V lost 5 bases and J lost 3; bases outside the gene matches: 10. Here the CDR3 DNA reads TGTGCCAGCAGCCAACCGATTACTAGCGGGGGAACAGATACGCAGTATTTT. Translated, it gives CASSQPITSGGTDTQYF.

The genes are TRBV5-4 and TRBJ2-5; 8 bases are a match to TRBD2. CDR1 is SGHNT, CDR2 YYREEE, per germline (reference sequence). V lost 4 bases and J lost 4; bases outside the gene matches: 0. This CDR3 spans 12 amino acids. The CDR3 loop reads CASSAGGETQYF. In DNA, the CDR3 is TGTGCCAGCAGCGCGGGGGGAGAGACCCAGTACTTC.

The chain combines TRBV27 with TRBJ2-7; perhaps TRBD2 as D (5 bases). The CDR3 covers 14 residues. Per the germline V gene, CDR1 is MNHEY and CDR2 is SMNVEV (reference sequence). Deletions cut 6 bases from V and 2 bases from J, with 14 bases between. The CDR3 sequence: CASRGTGETYEQYF. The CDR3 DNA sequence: TGTGCCAGCAGAGGAACCGGGGAAACCTACGAGCAGTACTTC.